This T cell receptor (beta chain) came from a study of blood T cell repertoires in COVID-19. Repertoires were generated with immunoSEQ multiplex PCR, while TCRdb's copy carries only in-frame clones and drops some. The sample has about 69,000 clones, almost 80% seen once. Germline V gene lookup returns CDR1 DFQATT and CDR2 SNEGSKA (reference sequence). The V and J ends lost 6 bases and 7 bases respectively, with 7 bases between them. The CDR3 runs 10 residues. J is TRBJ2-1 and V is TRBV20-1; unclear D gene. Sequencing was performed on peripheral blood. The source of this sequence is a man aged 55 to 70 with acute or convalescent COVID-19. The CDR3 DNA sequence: TGCAGTGCCCCCGGGAATGAGCAGTTCTTC. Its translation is CSAPGNEQFF.